This paragraph reports one T cell receptor beta chain. Its matching antigen is unknown. This sample was taken from a study of PD-1 blockade in classical Hodgkin lymphoma. Overall study findings and caveats: Diminished baseline TCR diversity has been reported in newly diagnosed patients relative to healthy donors.

Every patient was affected by relapse after autologous stem cell transplantation, while exposure to brentuximab vedotin was not uniform. Generated by immunoSEQ multiplex PCR, the TCRdb table keeps only in-frame clones and is missing some. The sample consists of 40,000 or so clones, 76% of them appearing once. The V segment lost 4 bases and the J segment 6 bases; nucleotides outside the gene matches: 14. The germline CDR1 and CDR2 sequences are MNHNS and SASEGT. The CDR3 consists of 16 residues. The TCR was taken from a human donor with classical Hodgkin lymphoma. The V and J genes are TRBV6-1 and TRBJ1-2; 7 bases align to TRBD1. Source: peripheral blood mononuclear cells (PBMCs), taken at baseline. CDR3 DNA sequence: TGTGCCAGCAGTGCCCCCCAAAGGGGGCAGGGTGATGGCTACACCTTC. This translates into CASSAPQRGQGDGYTF.